Below, 3 T cell receptor beta chains from the same sample are listed, as sequenced in a study of cytomegalovirus exposure and HLA in healthy donors (dated by TCRdb to about 2017). Libraries were prepared through the immunoSEQ multiplex PCR assay. For the multiplex PCR, a mixture combining 60 forward primers for TCR Vbeta segments and 13 reverse primers for TCR Jbeta segments was used. What TCRdb holds here is the immuneACCESS table cut down to in-frame rearrangements. Part of the clones is not present; checked against another copy, under half of the missing clones reflect an unresolved V gene, and the others are unexplained. The sample table holds 180,000 or so clones, of which 80% were seen once. The ten largest clones add up to approximately 4.1% of the sample. Material for sequencing was PBMCs. All receptors come from a woman aged 45-65 years in good health and CMV-seropositive.

This sequence joins TRBV7-2 and TRBJ2-2, with 11 bases fitting TRBD2. CDR1 and CDR2 from the germline V gene are SGHTA and FQGNSA. The V gene end was trimmed by 5 bases and the J gene end by 4 bases; junction bases not matched to a gene: 12. CDR3 length: 18 amino acids. The CDR3 region has the DNA TGTGCCAGCAGCCTAGGGCCTAGCGGGGGGTCGATCACCGGGGAGCTGTTTTTT. It yields the protein CASSLGPSGGSITGELFF.

The rearrangement joins TRBV7-3 to TRBJ2-5, with 13 bases lining up with TRBD2. The CDR3 has 16 amino acids. Unmatched junction bases numbered 8, after V lost 5 bases and J lost 5 bases. Germline-derived CDR1 and CDR2 are SGHTA and FQGTGA. CDR3 sequence (DNA): TGTGCCAGCAGCCCATCGGGACTAGCGGGACGGGAGACCCAGTACTTC. Protein sequence: CASSPSGLAGRETQYF.

V is TRBV7-2 and J is TRBJ2-7; D is ambiguous. V lost 1 base and J lost 6, with 10 bases in between. The CDR3 spans 13 residues. Germline-derived CDR1 and CDR2 are SGHTA and FQGNSA. The CDR3 DNA is TGTGCCAGCAGCTTAGGGCAGGTGGGCGAGCAGTACTTC. This codes for CASSLGQVGEQYF.